The 4 T cell receptor beta chains in this list originate from one sample, sequenced in a study of blood T cell repertoires in COVID-19. The method was immunoSEQ multiplex PCR; TCRdb's version includes in-frame clones alone and lacks a portion of them. The sample has over 150,000 clones, about 85% seen once. Sequenced material: peripheral blood. The receptors shown here come from a man in his forties or fifties with acute or convalescent COVID-19.

The chain employs TRBV5-1 and TRBJ2-1; D is uncertain. The germline V gene encodes CDR1 SGHRS and CDR2 YFSETQ. This CDR3 has 15 residues. V was cut by 0 bases and J by 5 bases, with 12 bases left in between. The CDR3, as DNA: TGCGCCAGCAGCTTGGGTGGCGGTCCAAACAATGAGCAGTTCTTC. Protein product: CASSLGGGPNNEQFF.

This chain links TRBV5-4 with TRBJ2-7; D is unclear. This CDR3 is built from 13 residues. The germline gives CDR1 SGHNT, CDR2 YYREEE (reference sequence). V lost 4 bases and J lost 0, with 8 bases in between. In DNA, the CDR3 is TGTGCCAGCAGCCATTCGAGCTCCTACGAGCAGTACTTC. Protein sequence: CASSHSSSYEQYF.

The CDR3 sequence: CASSRYRVRTEAFF. Written as DNA, the CDR3 is TGTGCCAGCAGCAGATACAGGGTAAGAACTGAAGCTTTCTTT. This chain links TRBV13 with TRBJ1-1; perhaps TRBD1 as D (6 bases). V lost 5 bases, J lost 5 bases, and 15 bases lay in between. Germline values: CDR1 PRHDT, CDR2 FYEKMQ (reference sequence). The CDR3 spans 14 residues.

The gene calls are TRBV30 and TRBJ1-3; 8 nucleotides agree with TRBD1. The CDR3 is 14 residues long. The germline V gene has CDR1 GTSNPN and CDR2 SVGIG (reference sequence). J lost 4 bases, V lost 5 bases, and 7 bases had no gene match. CDR3 amino acids: CAWGDRTSGNTIYF. The DNA of the CDR3 is TGTGCCTGGGGGGACAGGACTTCAGGAAACACCATATATTTT.